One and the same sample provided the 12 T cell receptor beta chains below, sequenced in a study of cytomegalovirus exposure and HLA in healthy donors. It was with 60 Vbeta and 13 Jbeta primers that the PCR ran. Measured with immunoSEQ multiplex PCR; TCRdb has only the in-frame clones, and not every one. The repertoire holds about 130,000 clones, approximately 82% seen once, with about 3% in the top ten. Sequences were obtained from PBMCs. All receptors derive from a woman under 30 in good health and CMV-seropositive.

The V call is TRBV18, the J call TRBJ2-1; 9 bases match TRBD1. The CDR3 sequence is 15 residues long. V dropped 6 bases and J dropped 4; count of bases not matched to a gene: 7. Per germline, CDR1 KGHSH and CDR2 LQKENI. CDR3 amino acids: CASSNRGTGYNEQFF. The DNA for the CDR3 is TGTGCCAGCTCCAACCGAGGGACAGGGTACAATGAGCAGTTCTTC.

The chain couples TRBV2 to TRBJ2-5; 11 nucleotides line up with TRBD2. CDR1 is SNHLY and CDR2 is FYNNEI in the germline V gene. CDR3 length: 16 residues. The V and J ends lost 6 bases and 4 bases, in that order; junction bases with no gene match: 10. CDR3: CASSSQTGTSGETQYF. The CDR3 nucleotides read TGTGCCAGCAGCAGTCAGACCGGGACTAGCGGAGAGACCCAGTACTTC.

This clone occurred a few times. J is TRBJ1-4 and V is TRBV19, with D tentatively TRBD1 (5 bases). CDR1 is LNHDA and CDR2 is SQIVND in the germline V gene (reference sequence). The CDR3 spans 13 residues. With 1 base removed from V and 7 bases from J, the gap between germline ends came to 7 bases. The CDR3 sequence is CASSIVGAEKLFF. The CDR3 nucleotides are TGTGCCAGTAGTATAGTAGGGGCTGAAAAACTGTTTTTT.

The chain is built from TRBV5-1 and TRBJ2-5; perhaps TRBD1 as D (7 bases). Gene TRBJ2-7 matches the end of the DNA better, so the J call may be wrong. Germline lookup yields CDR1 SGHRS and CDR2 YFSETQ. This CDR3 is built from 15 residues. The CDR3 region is CASSSVAGQIYEQYF. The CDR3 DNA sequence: TGCGCCAGCAGCTCCGTGGCGGGACAGATTTACGAGCAGTACTTC.

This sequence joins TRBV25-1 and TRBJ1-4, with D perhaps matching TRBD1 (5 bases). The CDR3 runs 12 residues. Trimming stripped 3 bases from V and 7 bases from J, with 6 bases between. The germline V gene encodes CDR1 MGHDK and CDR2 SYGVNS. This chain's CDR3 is CASSDGGEKLFF. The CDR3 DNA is TGTGCCAGCAGTGACGGGGGTGAAAAACTGTTTTTT.

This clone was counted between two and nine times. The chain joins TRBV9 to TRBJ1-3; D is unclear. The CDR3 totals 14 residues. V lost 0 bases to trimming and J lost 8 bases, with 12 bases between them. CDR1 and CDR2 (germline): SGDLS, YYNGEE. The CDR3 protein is CASSVGLSGYTIYF. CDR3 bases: TGTGCCAGCAGCGTAGGGCTTTCGGGGTACACCATATATTTT. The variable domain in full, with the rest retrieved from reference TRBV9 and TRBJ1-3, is DSGVTQTPKHLITATGQRVTLRCSPRSGDLSVYWYQQSLDQGLQFLIQYYNGEERAKGNILERFSAQQFPDLHSELNLSSLELGDSALYFCASSVGLSGYTIYFGEGSWLTVV.

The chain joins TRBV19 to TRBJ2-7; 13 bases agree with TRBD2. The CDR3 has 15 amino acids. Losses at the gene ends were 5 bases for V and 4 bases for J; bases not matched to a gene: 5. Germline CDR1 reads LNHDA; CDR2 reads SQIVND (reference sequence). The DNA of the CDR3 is TGTGCCAGTAGTCCAACTAGCGGGGGGGCGTACGAGCAGTACTTC. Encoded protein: CASSPTSGGAYEQYF.

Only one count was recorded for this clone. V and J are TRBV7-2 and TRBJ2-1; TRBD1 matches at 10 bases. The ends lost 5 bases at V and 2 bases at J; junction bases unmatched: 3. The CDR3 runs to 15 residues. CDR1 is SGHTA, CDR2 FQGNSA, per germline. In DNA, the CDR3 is TGTGCCAGCAGCCGCGGACAGGGGGCCTACAATGAGCAGTTCTTC. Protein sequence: CASSRGQGAYNEQFF.

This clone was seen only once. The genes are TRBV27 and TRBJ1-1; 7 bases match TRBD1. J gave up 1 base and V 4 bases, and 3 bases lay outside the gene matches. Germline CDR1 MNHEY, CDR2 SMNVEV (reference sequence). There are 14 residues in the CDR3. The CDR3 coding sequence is TGTGCCAGCAGTTCCGGGACAGCGAACACTGAAGCTTTCTTT. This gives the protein CASSSGTANTEAFF.

CDR3: CASVMGGEGYGYTF. CDR3 coding DNA: TGTGCCAGCGTCATGGGCGGGGAGGGCTATGGCTACACCTTC. V gene TRBV2 combines with J gene TRBJ1-2, with no clear D. V was pared by 8 bases and J by 4 bases, with 17 bases between. The CDR3 covers 14 residues. CDR1 and CDR2 (germline): SNHLY, FYNNEI.

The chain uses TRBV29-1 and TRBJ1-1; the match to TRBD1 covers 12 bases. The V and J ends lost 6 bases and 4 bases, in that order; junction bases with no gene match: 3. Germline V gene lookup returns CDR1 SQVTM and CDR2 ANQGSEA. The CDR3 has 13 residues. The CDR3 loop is CSVRDRGLTEAFF. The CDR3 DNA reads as TGCAGCGTGCGGGACAGGGGGCTCACTGAAGCTTTCTTT. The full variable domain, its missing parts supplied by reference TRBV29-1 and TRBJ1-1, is SAVISQKPSRDICQRGTSLTIQCQVDSQVTMMFWYRQQPGQSLTLIATANQGSEATYESGFVIDKFPISRPNLTFSTLTVSNMSPEDSSIYLCSVRDRGLTEAFFGQGTRLTVV.

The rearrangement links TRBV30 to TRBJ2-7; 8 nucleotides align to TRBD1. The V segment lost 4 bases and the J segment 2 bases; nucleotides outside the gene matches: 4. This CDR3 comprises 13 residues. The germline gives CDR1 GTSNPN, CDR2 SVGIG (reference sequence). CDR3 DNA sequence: TGTGCCTGGAAGTTACAGGGGGCCTACGAGCAGTACTTC. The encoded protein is CAWKLQGAYEQYF.